One and the same sample provided the 10 T cell receptor beta chains below, sequenced in a study of STAT5B mutations in CD4+ large granular lymphocyte leukemia (dated by TCRdb to between 2021 and 2023). Libraries were constructed by the immunoSEQ multiplex PCR assay. The source is immuneACCESS, and TCRdb retained only in-frame sequences with V and J called. Part of the clones is not carried over; for the studies checked, unresolved V genes explain less than half of this, and the remainder is unexplained. This sample comprises tens of thousands of clones, 81% of them detected only once. The biggest ten clones account for about 4.6% of the sample. The material sequenced was CD4+ T cells from blood buffy coats. Source of these receptors: a human donor in good health.

This chain connects TRBV15 to TRBJ2-7; a possible D gene is TRBD2 (6 bases). Trimming cost V 0 bases and J 4 bases, with 10 bases left between them. The CDR3 length is 14 residues. The germline V gene encodes CDR1 LNHNV and CDR2 YYDKDF (reference sequence). The CDR3 loop is CATSRDRGLYEQYF. The CDR3 region has the DNA TGTGCCACCAGCAGAGATCGTGGACTATACGAGCAGTACTTC.

This clone was seen more than once but under ten times. The chain has TRBV27 and TRBJ2-7; TRBD2 is a possible D gene (6 bases). Between the trimmed V and J ends, which lost 4 bases and 2 bases, there was a span of 15 bases. This CDR3 comprises 15 residues. Germline V gene lookup returns CDR1 MNHEY and CDR2 SMNVEV (reference sequence). For the CDR3, the DNA is TGTGCCAGCAGTTGGACGTGGGAGGAAGCCTACGAGCAGTACTTC. Translating gives CASSWTWEEAYEQYF.

In its sample, this clone was seen a few times. The chain is built from TRBV9 and TRBJ1-3, with D perhaps matching TRBD1 (5 bases). The CDR3 consists of 14 residues. The germline CDR1 and CDR2 sequences are SGDLS and YYNGEE. Between the trimmed V and J ends, which lost 4 bases and 2 bases, there was a span of 10 bases. The CDR3 spells CASSSGSAGNTIYF. In DNA form, the CDR3 reads TGTGCCAGCAGCTCAGGGAGCGCTGGAAACACCATATATTTT.

This sequence joins TRBV28 and TRBJ2-7; D may be TRBD1 (5 bases). Trimming pared 6 bases from V and 3 bases from J, leaving 18 bases between. Germline assignment: CDR1 MDHEN and CDR2 SYDVKM. The CDR3 is 15 residues long. For the CDR3, the DNA is TGTGCCAGCAGGGTGGTAGGGGCGTTGAGCTACGAGCAGTACTTC. Translating it yields CASRVVGALSYEQYF. Combining the CDR3 with reference TRBV28 and TRBJ2-7 gives the whole variable domain DVKVTQSSRYLVKRTGEKVFLECVQDMDHENMFWYRQDPGLGLRLIYFSYDVKMKEKGDIPEGYSVSREKKERFSLILESASTNQTSMYLCASRVVGALSYEQYFGPGTRLTVT.

The V and J genes are TRBV2 and TRBJ2-2; TRBD1 aligns across 12 bases. CDR3 length: 14 amino acids. V gave up 11 bases and J gave up 4 bases; unmatched junction bases: 5. Germline values: CDR1 SNHLY, CDR2 FYNNEI. CDR3 protein: CAGLGQGATGELFF. As DNA, the CDR3 is TGTGCCGGCTTGGGACAGGGGGCCACCGGGGAGCTGTTTTTT.

The chain joins TRBV6-1 to TRBJ2-5, with no clear D. The V gene lost 2 bases and the J gene lost 0 bases, with 13 bases spanning the gap. The CDR3 consists of 16 residues. Germline assignment: CDR1 MNHNS and CDR2 SASEGT. The chain's CDR3 is CASSESYSQYQETQYF. The CDR3 nucleotides are TGTGCCAGCAGTGAAAGTTACAGCCAGTACCAAGAGACCCAGTACTTC.

V gene TRBV6-5 combines with J gene TRBJ2-3; tentatively, D is TRBD2 (6 bases). This CDR3 region has 12 residues. CDR1 is MNHEY and CDR2 is SVGAGI in the germline V gene. Trimming removed 7 bases from V and 7 bases from J, with 12 bases in between. CDR3 amino acids: CASMTSSYTQYF. In DNA form, the CDR3 reads TGTGCCAGCATGACTAGTTCATATACGCAGTATTTT.

V gene TRBV5-4 combines with J gene TRBJ2-1; D is perhaps TRBD1 or TRBD2 (5 bases each). This CDR3 is built from 14 residues. V was pared by 4 bases and J by 2 bases, with 10 bases between. Per germline, CDR1 SGHNT and CDR2 YYREEE (reference sequence). CDR3 nucleotides: TGTGCCAGCAGCGTAGGGGACCCCTACAATGAGCAGTTCTTC. It translates to CASSVGDPYNEQFF. The whole variable domain, remainder taken from reference TRBV5-4 and TRBJ2-1, is ETGVTQSPTHLIKTRGQQVTLRCSSQSGHNTVSWYQQALGQGPQFIFQYYREEENGRGNFPPRFSGLQFPNYSSELNVNALELDDSALYLCASSVGDPYNEQFFGPGTRLTVL.

This clone was observed a few times. The rearrangement uses TRBV7-9 and TRBJ2-1; D unresolved. Germline loops: CDR1 SEHNR, CDR2 FQNEAQ (reference sequence). V was shortened by 6 bases and J by 4 bases, with 10 bases between the two germline ends. The CDR3 totals 13 residues. CDR3 nucleotide sequence: TGTGCCAGCAGGCGCGACGGATACAATGAGCAGTTCTTC. It specifies CASRRDGYNEQFF.

This clone appeared a single time. The rearrangement links TRBV18 to TRBJ2-2; D may be TRBD1 (5 bases). Germline values: CDR1 KGHSH, CDR2 LQKENI. The CDR3 runs 15 residues. Trimming pared 0 bases from V and 2 bases from J, leaving 7 bases between. In DNA form, the CDR3 reads TGTGCCAGCTCACCACCTTGGGGCAACACCGGGGAGCTGTTTTTT. Protein sequence: CASSPPWGNTGELFF.